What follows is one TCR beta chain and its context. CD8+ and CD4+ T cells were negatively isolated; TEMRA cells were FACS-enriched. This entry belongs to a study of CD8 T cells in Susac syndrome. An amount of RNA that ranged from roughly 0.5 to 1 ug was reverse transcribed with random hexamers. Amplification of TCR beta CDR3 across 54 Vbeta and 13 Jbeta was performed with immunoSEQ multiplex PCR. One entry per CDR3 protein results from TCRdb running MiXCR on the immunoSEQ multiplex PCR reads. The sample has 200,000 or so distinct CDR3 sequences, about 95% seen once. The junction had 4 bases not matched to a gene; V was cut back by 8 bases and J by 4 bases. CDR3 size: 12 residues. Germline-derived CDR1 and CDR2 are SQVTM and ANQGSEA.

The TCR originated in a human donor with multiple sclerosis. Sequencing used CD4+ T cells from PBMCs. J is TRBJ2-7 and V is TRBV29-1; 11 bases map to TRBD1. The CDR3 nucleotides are TGCAGCATTCGGGACAGGGGGTACGAGCAGTACTTC. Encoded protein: CSIRDRGYEQYF.